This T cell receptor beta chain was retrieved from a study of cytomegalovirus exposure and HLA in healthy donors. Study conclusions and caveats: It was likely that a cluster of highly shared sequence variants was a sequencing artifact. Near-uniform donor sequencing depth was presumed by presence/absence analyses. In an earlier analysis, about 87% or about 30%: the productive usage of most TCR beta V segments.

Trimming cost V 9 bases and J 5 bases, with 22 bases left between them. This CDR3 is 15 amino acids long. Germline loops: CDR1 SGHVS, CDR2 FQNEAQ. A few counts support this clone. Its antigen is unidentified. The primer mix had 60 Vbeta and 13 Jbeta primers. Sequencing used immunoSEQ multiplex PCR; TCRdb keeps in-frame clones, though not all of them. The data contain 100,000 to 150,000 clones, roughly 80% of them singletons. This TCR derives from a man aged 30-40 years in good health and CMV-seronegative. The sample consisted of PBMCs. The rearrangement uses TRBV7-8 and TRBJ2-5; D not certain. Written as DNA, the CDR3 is TGTGCCAGTCGTCCTTCTCGAAGCCTCTGGGAGACCCAGTACTTC. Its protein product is CASRPSRSLWETQYF.